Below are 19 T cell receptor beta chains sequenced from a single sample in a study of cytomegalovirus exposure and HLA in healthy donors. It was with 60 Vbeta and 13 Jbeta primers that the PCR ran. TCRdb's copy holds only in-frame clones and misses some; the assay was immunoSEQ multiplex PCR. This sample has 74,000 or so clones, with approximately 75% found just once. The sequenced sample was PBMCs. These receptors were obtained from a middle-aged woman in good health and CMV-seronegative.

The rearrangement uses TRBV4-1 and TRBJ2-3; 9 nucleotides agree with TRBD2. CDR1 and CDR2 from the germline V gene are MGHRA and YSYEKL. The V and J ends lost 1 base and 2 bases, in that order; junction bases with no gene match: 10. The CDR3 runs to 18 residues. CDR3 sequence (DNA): TGCGCCAGCAGCCAAGTGGGTTCTAGCGGGGCCGACACAGATACGCAGTATTTT. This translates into CASSQVGSSGADTDTQYF.

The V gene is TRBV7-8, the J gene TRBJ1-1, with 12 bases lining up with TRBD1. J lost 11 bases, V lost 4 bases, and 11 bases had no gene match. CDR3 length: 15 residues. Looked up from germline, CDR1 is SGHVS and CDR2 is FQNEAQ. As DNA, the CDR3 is TGTGCCAGCAGCTCCTTCGGGACAGGGGGCGAGTGGGCTTTCTTT. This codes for CASSSFGTGGEWAFF.

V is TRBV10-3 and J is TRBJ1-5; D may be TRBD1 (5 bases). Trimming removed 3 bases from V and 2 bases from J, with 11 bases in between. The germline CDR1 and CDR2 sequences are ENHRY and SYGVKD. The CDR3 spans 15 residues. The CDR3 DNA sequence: TGTGCCATCAGTGACGCACAGGCAGGCAATCAGCCCCAGCATTTT. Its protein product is CAISDAQAGNQPQHF.

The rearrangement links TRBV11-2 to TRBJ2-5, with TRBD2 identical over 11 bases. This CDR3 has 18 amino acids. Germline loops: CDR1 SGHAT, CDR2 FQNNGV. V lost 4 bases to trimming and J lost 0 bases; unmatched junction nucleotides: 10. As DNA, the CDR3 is TGTGCCAGCAGCTCGGGACTAGCGGTGGGGGAAAACCAAGAGACCCAGTACTTC. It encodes CASSSGLAVGENQETQYF.

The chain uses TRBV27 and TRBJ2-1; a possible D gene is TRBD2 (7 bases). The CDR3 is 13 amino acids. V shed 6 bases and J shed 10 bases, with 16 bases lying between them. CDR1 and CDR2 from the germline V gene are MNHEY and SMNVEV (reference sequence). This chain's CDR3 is CASSASGGREQFF. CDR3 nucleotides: TGTGCCAGCAGCGCCTCCGGGGGGCGCGAGCAGTTCTTC.

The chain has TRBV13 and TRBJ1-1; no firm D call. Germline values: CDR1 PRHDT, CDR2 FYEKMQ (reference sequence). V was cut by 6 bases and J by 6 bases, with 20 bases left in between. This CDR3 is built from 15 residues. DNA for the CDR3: TGTGCCAGCAGTAAAGCCGGTGATCTGGGCCCTGAAGCTTTCTTT. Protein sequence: CASSKAGDLGPEAFF.

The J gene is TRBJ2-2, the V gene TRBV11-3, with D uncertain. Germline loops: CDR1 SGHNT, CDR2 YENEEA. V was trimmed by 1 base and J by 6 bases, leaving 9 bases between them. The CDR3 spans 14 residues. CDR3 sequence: CASSLGGEAGELFF. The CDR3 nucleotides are TGTGCCAGCAGCTTAGGCGGAGAGGCCGGGGAGCTGTTTTTT.

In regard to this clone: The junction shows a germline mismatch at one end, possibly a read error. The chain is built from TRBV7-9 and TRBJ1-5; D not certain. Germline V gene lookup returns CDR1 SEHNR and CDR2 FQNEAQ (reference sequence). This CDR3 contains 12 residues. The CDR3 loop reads CSSSLPNQPQHF. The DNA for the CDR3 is TGTTCCAGCAGCTTACCTAATCAGCCCCAGCATTTT.

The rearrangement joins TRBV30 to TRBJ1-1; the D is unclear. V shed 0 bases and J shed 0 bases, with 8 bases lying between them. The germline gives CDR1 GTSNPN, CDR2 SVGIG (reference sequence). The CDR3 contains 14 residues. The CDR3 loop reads CAWSVGLLNTEAFF. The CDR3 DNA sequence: TGTGCCTGGAGTGTAGGACTCCTGAACACTGAAGCTTTCTTT. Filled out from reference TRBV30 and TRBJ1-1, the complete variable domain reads SQTIHQWPATLVQPVGSPLSLECTVEGTSNPNLYWYRQAAGRGLQLLFYSVGIGQISSEVPQNLSASRPQDRQFILSSKKLLLSDSGFYLCAWSVGLLNTEAFFGQGTRLTVV.

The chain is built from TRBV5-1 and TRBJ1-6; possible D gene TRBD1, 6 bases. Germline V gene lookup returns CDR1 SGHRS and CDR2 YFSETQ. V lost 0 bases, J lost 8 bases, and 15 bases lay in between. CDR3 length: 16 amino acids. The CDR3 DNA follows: TGCGCCAGCAGCTTGGTGGCAGGGGATTCCTATTCACCCCTCCACTTT. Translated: CASSLVAGDSYSPLHF. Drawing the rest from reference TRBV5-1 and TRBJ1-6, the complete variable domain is KAGVTQTPRYLIKTRGQQVTLSCSPISGHRSVSWYQQTPGQGLQFLFEYFSETQRNKGNFPGRFSGRQFSNSRSEMNVSTLELGDSALYLCASSLVAGDSYSPLHFGNGTRLTVT.

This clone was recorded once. The CDR3 sequence is CASSPQVGGAYEQYF. CDR3 DNA sequence: TGTGCCAGCAGCCCCCAAGTCGGGGGGGCCTACGAGCAGTACTTC. The rearrangement joins TRBV5-6 to TRBJ2-7; 8 bases are a match to TRBD2. CDR1 SGHDT and CDR2 YYEEEE come from the germline V gene. The CDR3 loop spans 15 amino acids. The J segment lost 2 bases and the V segment lost 4 bases, leaving 8 bases of the junction unmatched.

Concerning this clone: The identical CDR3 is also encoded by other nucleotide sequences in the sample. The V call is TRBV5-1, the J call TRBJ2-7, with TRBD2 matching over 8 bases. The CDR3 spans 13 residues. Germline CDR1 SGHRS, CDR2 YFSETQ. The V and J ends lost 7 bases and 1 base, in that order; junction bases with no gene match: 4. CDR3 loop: CASGLAGSYEQYF. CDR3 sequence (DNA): TGCGCCAGCGGACTAGCAGGTTCCTACGAGCAGTACTTC.

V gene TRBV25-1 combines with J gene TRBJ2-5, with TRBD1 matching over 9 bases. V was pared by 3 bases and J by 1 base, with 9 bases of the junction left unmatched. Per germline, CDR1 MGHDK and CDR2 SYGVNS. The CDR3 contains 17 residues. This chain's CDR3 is CASSEDKTGGIQETQYF. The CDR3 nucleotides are TGTGCCAGCAGTGAGGACAAGACAGGGGGGATCCAAGAGACCCAGTACTTC.

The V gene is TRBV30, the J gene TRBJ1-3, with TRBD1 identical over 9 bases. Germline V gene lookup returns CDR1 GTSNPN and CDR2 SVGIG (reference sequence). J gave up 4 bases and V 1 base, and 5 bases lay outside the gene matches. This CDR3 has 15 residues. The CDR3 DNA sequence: TGTGCCTGGAGTGACGGGACAGGGCGCGGAAACACCATATATTTT. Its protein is CAWSDGTGRGNTIYF.

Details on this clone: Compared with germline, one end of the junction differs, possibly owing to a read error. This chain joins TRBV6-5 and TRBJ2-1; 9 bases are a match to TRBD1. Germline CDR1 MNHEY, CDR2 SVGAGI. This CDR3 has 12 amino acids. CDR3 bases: TGTGCCAGCAGTTACGGGGACAGGGAGCCGTTCTTC. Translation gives CASSYGDREPFF.

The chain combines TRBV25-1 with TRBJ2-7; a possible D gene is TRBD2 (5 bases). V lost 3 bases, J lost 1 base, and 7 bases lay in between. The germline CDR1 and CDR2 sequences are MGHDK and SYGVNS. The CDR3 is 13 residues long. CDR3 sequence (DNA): TGTGCCAGCAGTGATGAGGGTTCCTACGAGCAGTACTTC. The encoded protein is CASSDEGSYEQYF.

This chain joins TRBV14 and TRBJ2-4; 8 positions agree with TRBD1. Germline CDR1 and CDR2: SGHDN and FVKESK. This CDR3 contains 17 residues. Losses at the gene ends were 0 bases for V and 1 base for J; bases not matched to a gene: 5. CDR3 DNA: TGTGCCAGCAGCCAAGATTGGGACAGGATGGCCAAAAACATTCAGTACTTC. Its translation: CASSQDWDRMAKNIQYF.

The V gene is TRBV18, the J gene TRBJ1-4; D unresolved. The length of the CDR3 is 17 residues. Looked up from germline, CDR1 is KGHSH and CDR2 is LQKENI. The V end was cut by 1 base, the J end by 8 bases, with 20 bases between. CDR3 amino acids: CASSPRAPSPLSEKLFF. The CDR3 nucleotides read TGTGCCAGCTCACCACGGGCCCCAAGCCCCCTGTCAGAAAAACTGTTTTTT.

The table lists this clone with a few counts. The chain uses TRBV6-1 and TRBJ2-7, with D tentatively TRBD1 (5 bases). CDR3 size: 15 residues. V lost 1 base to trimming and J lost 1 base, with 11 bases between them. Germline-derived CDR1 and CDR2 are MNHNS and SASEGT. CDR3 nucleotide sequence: TGTGCCAGCAGTGAAGGGGTAGGGGAATCCTACGAGCAGTACTTC. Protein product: CASSEGVGESYEQYF.